The 7 T cell receptor beta chains below were found in one sample sequenced in a study of high-grade serous ovarian cancer treatment subgroups. The method was immunoSEQ multiplex PCR; TCRdb's version includes in-frame clones alone and lacks a portion of them. The sample carries about 2,500 clones, roughly four fifths recorded once. Tumor samples were taken before definitive surgery or chemotherapy. Sequencing used tumor tissue. Every receptor here comes from a human donor with high-grade serous ovarian cancer.

The gene calls are TRBV6-1 and TRBJ1-6, with a weak D call TRBD1 (6 bases). Germline CDR1 MNHNS, CDR2 SASEGT. Trimming took off 3 bases at V and 11 bases at J, with 11 bases between the two ends. The CDR3 totals 13 residues. Written as DNA, the CDR3 is TGTGCCAGCAGTGACGGACAGCGGACACCCCTCCACTTT. This gives the protein CASSDGQRTPLHF.

This chain connects TRBV7-2 to TRBJ1-4, with 7 bases that match TRBD1. Per germline, CDR1 SGHTA and CDR2 FQGNSA. CDR3 length: 14 residues. V was pared by 5 bases and J by 12 bases, with 12 bases of the junction left unmatched. As DNA, the CDR3 is TGTGCCAGCAGCGAACAGGGGCCCCCTGATGAACTGTTTTTT. It yields the protein CASSEQGPPDELFF.

This clone is termed large. The J gene is TRBJ2-2, the V gene TRBV2; no clear D. The CDR3 loop spans 15 amino acids. Germline assignment: CDR1 SNHLY and CDR2 FYNNEI. V gave up 3 bases and J gave up 6 bases, with 14 bases separating them. CDR3 sequence: CASSDGRIQPGELFF. The CDR3 DNA reads TGTGCCAGCAGTGATGGAAGAATTCAACCCGGGGAGCTGTTTTTT.

In regard to this clone: The sample has other DNA sequences that encode this CDR3 too. This chain connects TRBV28 to TRBJ2-7, with no clear D. The germline CDR1 and CDR2 sequences are MDHEN and SYDVKM. V was clipped by 6 bases and J by 2 bases, with 17 bases between them. The CDR3 extends over 15 amino acids. The CDR3 loop is CASSPPGRPTYEQYF. DNA of the CDR3: TGTGCCAGCAGCCCACCCGGACGCCCGACCTACGAGCAGTACTTC.

This clone has a handful of counts. The chain has TRBV2 and TRBJ1-4, with a possible D match to TRBD1 (5 bases). V lost 6 bases to trimming and J lost 5 bases, with 16 bases between them. Germline values: CDR1 SNHLY, CDR2 FYNNEI. This CDR3 has 15 amino acids. The DNA of the CDR3 is TGTGCCAGCAGGCCGGGACTCTCGGCGAATGAAAAACTGTTTTTT. The encoded protein is CASRPGLSANEKLFF.

The rearrangement links TRBV19 to TRBJ1-5; 7 nucleotides align to TRBD1. Trimming removed 7 bases from V and 6 bases from J; junction bases left unmatched: 3. CDR1 is LNHDA, CDR2 SQIVND, per germline (reference sequence). The CDR3 has 12 amino acids. CDR3 protein: CASTQGVQPQHF. Here the CDR3 DNA reads TGTGCCAGTACCCAGGGGGTTCAGCCCCAGCATTTT.

CDR3 amino acids: CASTQGTGNTIYF. The CDR3 coding sequence is TGTGCCAGTACTCAGGGGACTGGAAACACCATATATTTT. This sequence joins TRBV6-1 and TRBJ1-3; D possibly corresponds to TRBD1 (6 bases). Germline CDR1 and CDR2: MNHNS and SASEGT. The CDR3 is 13 residues long. V shed 9 bases and J shed 2 bases, with 11 bases lying between them.